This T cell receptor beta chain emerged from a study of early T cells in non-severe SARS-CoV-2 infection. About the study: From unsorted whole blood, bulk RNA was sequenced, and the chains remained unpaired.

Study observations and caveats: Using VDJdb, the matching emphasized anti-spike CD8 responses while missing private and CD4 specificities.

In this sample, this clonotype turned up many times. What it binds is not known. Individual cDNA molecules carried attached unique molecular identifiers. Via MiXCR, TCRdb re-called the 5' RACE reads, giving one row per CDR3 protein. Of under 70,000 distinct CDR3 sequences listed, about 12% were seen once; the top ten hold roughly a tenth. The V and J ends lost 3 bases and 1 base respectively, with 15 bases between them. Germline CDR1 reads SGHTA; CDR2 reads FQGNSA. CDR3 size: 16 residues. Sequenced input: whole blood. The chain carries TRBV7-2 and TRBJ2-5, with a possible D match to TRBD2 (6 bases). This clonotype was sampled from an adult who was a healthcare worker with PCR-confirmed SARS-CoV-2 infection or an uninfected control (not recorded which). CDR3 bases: TGTGCCAGCAGCTTTGCGGGTAGCGGACCCCAAGAGACCCAGTACTTC. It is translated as CASSFAGSGPQETQYF. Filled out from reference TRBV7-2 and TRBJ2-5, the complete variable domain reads GAGVSQSPSNKVTEKGKDVELRCDPISGHTALYWYRQSLGQGLEFLIYFQGNSAPDKSGLPSDRFSAERTGGSVSTLTIQRTQQEDSAVYLCASSFAGSGPQETQYFGPGTRLLVL.